This TCR beta chain was captured by sequencing in a study of T cells in Graves' hyperthyroidism and ophthalmopathy. General observations from the study: The model's output predicted ophthalmopathy at a median of roughly 6.9 months prior to onset.

The CDR3 spans 15 residues. After removal of 3 bases from V and 5 bases from J, the junction contained 6 bases not matched to a gene. The germline gives CDR1 KGHDR, CDR2 SFDVKD. TCR beta CDR3 region amplification was performed from RNA transcripts. The HTBI primer set was used in a first-round RT-PCR of the TCR CDR3. In TCRdb, the multiplex PCR reads were re-called with MiXCR into one record per CDR3 protein. The sample has 500,000 to 750,000 distinct CDR3 sequences; 14% are singletons. In this sample, this clonotype turned up a few times. What it binds is unknown. Sequenced: blood. The TCR was taken from a woman aged 18-29 years with Graves' ophthalmopathy. The chain employs TRBV24-1 and TRBJ1-5; 7 positions match TRBD1. The CDR3 loop is CATSDAGGRDQPQHF. For the CDR3, the DNA is TGTGCCACCAGTGATGCAGGGGGGAGGGATCAGCCCCAGCATTTT.